A single sample is the source of the 20 T cell receptor beta chains below, sequenced in a study of Ad26.COV2.S vaccination and SARS-CoV-2 variants. The protocol was immunoSEQ multiplex PCR, while the TCRdb copy is restricted to in-frame clones and leaves out a portion. The sample records roughly 380,000 clones, approximately 81% being singletons. Specified treatment: 15 to 20 received Ad26.COV2.S at low or high dose, single or two shots; 5 received placebo; per-sample allocation not given. The samples were gathered on day 63 after the first injection of vaccine or placebo. Material: peripheral blood, obtained in a trial of Ad26.COV2.S vaccine versus placebo. The receptor source for this set is a person between 18 and 65 years old who received the Ad26.COV2.S COVID-19 vaccine or a placebo.

The V gene is TRBV27, the J gene TRBJ2-7; 8 positions match TRBD2. Germline-derived CDR1 and CDR2 are MNHEY and SMNVEV (reference sequence). The junction had 7 bases not matched to a gene; V was cut back by 1 base and J by 5 bases. This CDR3 has 15 residues. CDR3 coding DNA: TGTGCCAGCAGTTTATTCCCCGGGAGGGCCCACGAGCAGTACTTC. Amino acid sequence: CASSLFPGRAHEQYF.

The gene calls are TRBV7-2 and TRBJ2-7, with a possible D match to TRBD1 (6 bases). The length of the CDR3 is 13 residues. Germline loops: CDR1 SGHTA, CDR2 FQGNSA. Trimming left V 6 bases short and J 6 bases short, with 15 bases between. The CDR3 DNA reads as TGTGCCAGCAGAGCCGGGACAACCACCGAGCAGTACTTC. This sequence encodes CASRAGTTTEQYF.

This chain links TRBV27 with TRBJ2-7; perhaps TRBD2 as D (6 bases). The CDR3 covers 13 residues. Deletions cut 8 bases from V and 3 bases from J, with 14 bases between. Per germline, CDR1 MNHEY and CDR2 SMNVEV (reference sequence). CDR3 DNA sequence: TGTGCCAGCCGCTTGTTGGAGGGCTACGAGCAGTACTTC. Translation: CASRLLEGYEQYF.

This clone showed up just once. The rearrangement joins TRBV9 to TRBJ2-3; D ambiguous. The CDR3 extends over 12 amino acids. V lost 1 base, J lost 4 bases, and 4 bases lay in between. Per the germline V gene, CDR1 is SGDLS and CDR2 is YYNGEE. CDR3 bases: TGTGCCAGCAGCGTAAGTCCAGATACGCAGTATTTT. This encodes CASSVSPDTQYF.

This clone was seen more than once but under ten times. The chain is built from TRBV10-1 and TRBJ2-7; D unresolved. Trimming stripped 4 bases from V and 3 bases from J, with 10 bases between. The CDR3 length is 13 residues. Germline CDR1 WNHNN, CDR2 SYGVQD (reference sequence). This CDR3 is CASSAGNYYEQYF. The CDR3 region has the DNA TGCGCCAGCAGTGCTGGCAACTACTACGAGCAGTACTTC.

The J gene is TRBJ1-4, the V gene TRBV6-1, with a weak D call TRBD1 (5 bases). V was shortened by 3 bases and J by 4 bases, with 12 bases between the two germline ends. The V gene's germline CDR1 is MNHNS and CDR2 SASEGT. The CDR3 contains 15 residues. The CDR3 reads CASSDLDTSNEKLFF. CDR3 coding DNA: TGTGCCAGCAGTGACCTGGACACGAGTAATGAAAAACTGTTTTTT.

This rearrangement joins TRBV19 to TRBJ1-2, with 8 bases that match TRBD1. This CDR3 spans 17 amino acids. CDR1 LNHDA and CDR2 SQIVND come from the germline V gene (reference sequence). Trimming cost V 6 bases and J 5 bases; bases outside gene matches: 17. The CDR3 bases are TGTGCCAGTAGCTCTTACGGGGGGACAGGAGCTTCATATGGCTACACCTTC. Translation gives CASSSYGGTGASYGYTF. Full variable domain (missing parts from reference TRBV19 and TRBJ1-2): DGGITQSPKYLFRKEGQNVTLSCEQNLNHDAMYWYRQDPGQGLRLIYYSQIVNDFQKGDIAEGYSVSREKKESFPLTVTSAQKNPTAFYLCASSSYGGTGASYGYTFGSGTRLTVV.

The chain is built from TRBV15 and TRBJ2-7; 7 bases are shared with TRBD2. The CDR3 runs 17 residues. The germline CDR1 and CDR2 sequences are LNHNV and YYDKDF (reference sequence). With 0 bases clipped from V and 2 bases from J, the junction kept 10 bases outside the gene matches. The CDR3 nucleotides read TGTGCCACCAGCAGAGATGAGAGGGTAGCGGGTACCTACGAGCAGTACTTC. Translated, it gives CATSRDERVAGTYEQYF.

The rearrangement uses TRBV4-2 and TRBJ1-1; possible D gene TRBD1, 6 bases. Trimming stripped 0 bases from V and 3 bases from J, with 8 bases between. The germline CDR1 and CDR2 sequences are LGHNA and YNFKEQ. The CDR3 spans 14 residues. The CDR3 sequence: CASSQDEGDTEAFF. CDR3 DNA: TGTGCCAGCAGCCAAGACGAGGGGGACACTGAAGCTTTCTTT.

The CDR3 spells CASGLAGGGGKETQYF. DNA of the CDR3: TGTGCCAGCGGACTAGCGGGAGGAGGGGGCAAAGAGACCCAGTACTTC. V is TRBV3-1 (or the pseudogene TRBV3-2) and J is TRBJ2-5; 14 nucleotides line up with TRBD2. V shed 8 bases, J shed 3 bases, and the junction held 8 bases outside the gene matches. The V gene's germline CDR1 is LGHDT and CDR2 YNNKEL (reference sequence). The CDR3 totals 16 residues.

The gene calls are TRBV30 and TRBJ1-5, with D hard to call. This CDR3 is built from 14 residues. Germline V gene lookup returns CDR1 GTSNPN and CDR2 SVGIG (reference sequence). Trimming took off 0 bases at V and 7 bases at J, with 13 bases between the two ends. The CDR3 DNA is TGTGCCTGGAGTGTACTGAGTGGTGGACAGCCCCAGCATTTT. Translated: CAWSVLSGGQPQHF.

The rearrangement links TRBV28 to TRBJ2-3; D may correspond to TRBD1 or TRBD2 (5 bases each). Germline V CDR1 and CDR2: MDHEN, SYDVKM. Trimming removed 7 bases at V and 0 bases at J, with 11 bases between. The CDR3 consists of 14 residues. The CDR3 bases are TGTGCCAGCAAGTTATGGGGGAGCACAGATACGCAGTATTTT. Its protein is CASKLWGSTDTQYF.

This chain joins TRBV9 and TRBJ2-1; 8 bases agree with TRBD1. V dropped 5 bases and J dropped 0; count of bases not matched to a gene: 4. This CDR3 region has 15 residues. The germline CDR1 and CDR2 sequences are SGDLS and YYNGEE. CDR3 residues: CASRATGGSYNEQFF. In DNA form, the CDR3 reads TGTGCCAGCAGAGCCACAGGGGGCTCCTACAATGAGCAGTTCTTC.

V usage is TRBV19 and J usage is TRBJ1-2, with TRBD1 as a possible D gene (6 bases). The V end was cut by 5 bases, the J end by 3 bases, with 7 bases between. The length of the CDR3 is 12 residues. CDR1 and CDR2 from the germline V gene are LNHDA and SQIVND (reference sequence). The CDR3 sequence is CASSGQYYGYTF. The DNA of the CDR3 is TGTGCCAGTAGTGGACAGTACTATGGCTACACCTTC.

V and J are TRBV2 and TRBJ1-1; TRBD1 aligns across 9 bases. The CDR3 is 13 residues long. Germline trimming cut 5 bases from V and 4 bases from J; bases unmatched to any gene: 2. Germline V gene data show CDR1 as SNHLY and CDR2 as FYNNEI. CDR3 nucleotide sequence: TGTGCCAGCAGTCAGGACAGGGGCACTGAAGCTTTCTTT. This encodes CASSQDRGTEAFF.

This clone has a count of ten or more. The V gene is TRBV7-6, the J gene TRBJ1-5; 9 bases fit TRBD1. CDR3 size: 16 residues. Germline loops: CDR1 SGHVS, CDR2 FNYEAQ. The V segment lost 3 bases and the J segment 7 bases; nucleotides outside the gene matches: 10. The CDR3 loop is CASSLGQGGLGQPQHF. The CDR3 bases are TGTGCCAGCAGCTTGGGACAGGGAGGTCTCGGGCAGCCCCAGCATTTT. The full variable domain, its missing parts supplied by reference TRBV7-6 and TRBJ1-5, is GAGVSQSPRYKVTKRGQDVALRCDPISGHVSLYWYRQALGQGPEFLTYFNYEAQQDKSGLPNDRFSAERPEGSISTLTIQRTEQRDSAMYRCASSLGQGGLGQPQHFGDGTRLSIL.

The CDR3 bases are TGTGCCAGCAGCTTATGGGAAATGGGACTAGCGGGGGGACCGAACACCGGGGAGCTGTTTTTT. The encoded protein is CASSLWEMGLAGGPNTGELFF. This chain links TRBV7-6 with TRBJ2-2, with TRBD2 identical over 15 bases. The ends lost 2 bases at V and 0 bases at J; junction bases unmatched: 10. The germline V gene has CDR1 SGHVS and CDR2 FNYEAQ. The CDR3 consists of 21 residues.

This chain links TRBV11-2 with TRBJ2-3, with a tentative D call TRBD2 (6 bases). This CDR3 spans 17 amino acids. Germline loops: CDR1 SGHAT, CDR2 FQNNGV. Deletions cut 1 base from V and 2 bases from J, with 16 bases between. Here the CDR3 reads CASSLVGWGVPTDTQYF. CDR3 bases: TGTGCCAGCAGCTTAGTTGGTTGGGGGGTCCCCACAGATACGCAGTATTTT.

V gene TRBV29-1 combines with J gene TRBJ1-2, with TRBD1 identical over 7 bases. In germline, CDR1 is SQVTM, CDR2 ANQGSEA. V lost 7 bases and J lost 1; bases outside the gene matches: 6. This CDR3 contains 13 residues. The CDR3 reads CSGQGGSNYGYTF. The CDR3, as DNA: TGCAGCGGACAGGGCGGGAGTAACTATGGCTACACCTTC.

This sequence joins TRBV7-8 and TRBJ1-5; 10 nucleotides align to TRBD1. V gave up 5 bases and J gave up 5 bases; unmatched junction bases: 9. This CDR3 is built from 16 residues. Germline values: CDR1 SGHVS, CDR2 FQNEAQ. The CDR3 is CASSPRADRGHQPQHF. The CDR3 coding sequence is TGTGCCAGCAGCCCCCGGGCCGACAGGGGGCATCAGCCCCAGCATTTT.